This T cell receptor beta chain is from a study of shared clonotypes between healthy human individuals. Study-level background: The study drew on two women and a few men aged 18 to 49 as donors.

This clone was observed a few times. The CDR3 has 14 residues. V gave up 3 bases and J gave up 3 bases, with 12 bases separating them. Germline assignment: CDR1 MNHNS and CDR2 SASEGT. Method: immunoSEQ multiplex PCR; TCRdb's copy keeps in-frame clones and lacks some. The table lists roughly 1,000,000 clones, about four fifths of them singletons. The sequenced sample was memory CD4+ T cells from PBMCs. Subset noted: CD45RA-negative fraction. V gene TRBV6-1 combines with J gene TRBJ2-7; the D gene could be TRBD1 or TRBD2 (5 bases each). This TCR came from a young man in good health. Some clones in this sample may be carry-over from other donors' samples. CDR3 in amino acids: CASSDGGNLYEQYF. The CDR3 nucleotides are TGTGCCAGCAGTGATGGGGGAAACCTCTACGAGCAGTACTTC.